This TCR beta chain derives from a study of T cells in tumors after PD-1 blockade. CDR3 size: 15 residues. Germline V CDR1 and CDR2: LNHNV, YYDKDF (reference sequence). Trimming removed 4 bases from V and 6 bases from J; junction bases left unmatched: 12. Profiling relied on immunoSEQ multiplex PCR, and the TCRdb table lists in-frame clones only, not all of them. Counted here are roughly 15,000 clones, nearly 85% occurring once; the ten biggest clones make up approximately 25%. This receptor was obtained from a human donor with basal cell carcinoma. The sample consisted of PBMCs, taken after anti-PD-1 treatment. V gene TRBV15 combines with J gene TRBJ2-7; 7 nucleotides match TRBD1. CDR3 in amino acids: CATSKDRAVLGEQYF. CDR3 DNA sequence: TGTGCCACCAGCAAAGACAGGGCGGTATTGGGCGAGCAGTACTTC.